A selection of T cell receptor beta chains follows, all from one sample in a study of T cells in Graves' hyperthyroidism and ophthalmopathy. TCRdb re-derived calls from the multiplex PCR reads in MiXCR, one entry per CDR3 protein. This table holds hundreds of thousands of distinct CDR3 sequences, 45% found once. Material: peripheral blood or thyroid tissue (not recorded which). The receptor source for this set is an adult man with Graves' disease, either hyperthyroidism or ophthalmopathy (not recorded which). The CDR3 runs from the conserved cysteine through the conserved F or W. A D gene is named only where the DNA matches it firmly. Clone size is not always given. Where it is, it says once, few, many or a class for expanded clones.

j_gene	abundance	v_gene	d_gene	CDR3nt	CDR3aa
TRBJ1-5	many	TRBV7-8	.	TGTGCCAGCAGCTTTGCTTTTGGATGGGACACCTCTCCGATTTCTCAGCCCCAGCATTTT	CASSFAFGWDTSPISQPQHF
TRBJ2-7	few	TRBV7-8	.	TGTGCCAGCAGTTACGGCGTAGAAGCCTCCGAGCAGTACTTC	CASSYGVEASEQYF
TRBJ2-5	many	TRBV5-1	TRBD1	TGTGCCAGCAGCTTGGCCGGACAGGGAGGAGAGACCCAGTACTTC	CASSLAGQGGETQYF
TRBJ1-3	.	TRBV7-9	.	TGTGCCAGCGTTGACGCGCAGACGGGAAACACCATATATTTT	CASVDAQTGNTIYF
TRBJ2-5	.	TRBV4-1	TRBD2	TGCGCCAGCAGCCAAGAAGAGGGACTAGCGGGAGAGGATGAGACCCAGTACTTC	CASSQEEGLAGEDETQYF
TRBJ1-4	.	TRBV19	.	TGTGCCAGTAGTATGGGGATATCTAATGAAAAACTGTTTTTT	CASSMGISNEKLFF
TRBJ2-7	.	TRBV7-2	TRBD1	TGTGCCAGCAGAGGCGGACAGGGGGCGTTGGACGAGCAGTACTTC	CASRGGQGALDEQYF
TRBJ2-6	.	TRBV20-1	.	TGCAGTGCTAGAGATAGGTCGTTTGGGGCCAACGTCCTGACTTTC	CSARDRSFGANVLTF
TRBJ2-7	.	TRBV20-1	.	TGCAGTGCCTATAAGACAGGCTACGAGCAGTACTTC	CSAYKTGYEQYF
TRBJ1-4	few	TRBV29-1	.	TGCAGCGTGCTGGGCAGTAATGAAAAACTGTTTTTT	CSVLGSNEKLFF
TRBJ1-6	many	TRBV12-3/TRBV12-4	.	TGTGCCAGCAGTTTGTCTTTAGGGGGAACGGGGAATTCACCCCTCCACTTT	CASSLSLGGTGNSPLHF
TRBJ1-5	.	TRBV2	TRBD1	TGTGCCGGCAGTGAAGCGCAAGGGGGCGGTCAGCCCCAGCATTTT	CAGSEAQGGGQPQHF
TRBJ2-7	.	TRBV6-5	.	TGTGCCAGCAGCAAAGAGGGGGGGGCCAACGAGCAGTACTTC	CASSKEGGANEQYF
TRBJ2-7	.	TRBV20-1	.	TGCAGTGCTAGAGATTTTGCATACGAGCAGTACTTC	CSARDFAYEQYF
TRBJ2-5	many	TRBV19	.	TGTGCCAGTAGTATGGGGGGACCGACCCAGTACTTC	CASSMGGPTQYF
TRBJ1-5	many	TRBV12-3/TRBV12-4	.	TGTGCCAGCAGTATGTACAATCAGCCCCAGCATTTT	CASSMYNQPQHF
TRBJ1-2	many	TRBV29-1	TRBD1	TGCAGCGTACGACAGGGGAACTATGGCTACACCTTC	CSVRQGNYGYTF